This T cell receptor beta chain was recovered during a study of blood T cell repertoires in COVID-19. Study overall: Samples representing acute and convalescent COVID-19 were sourced from the United States, Italy and Spain. From T cells, B-cell-depleted T cells, or PBMCs came the material, which was cDNA or gDNA.

Patients in Seattle were enrolled during active infection, then followed longitudinally. In the original processing: The authors estimated nucleated cell counts from reference gene primer amplification. Produced via immunoSEQ multiplex PCR; TCRdb's table is partial and in-frame only. The V and J calls and the clone size are those of that table, but D and trimming were determined from the DNA. In the table there are 430,000 or so clones, 70% to 90% of which are singletons. This CDR3 region has 15 residues. Germline-derived CDR1 and CDR2 are SGHNT and YENEEA. With 5 bases removed from V and 0 bases from J, the gap between germline ends came to 14 bases.

The specimen sequenced was peripheral blood. The receptor was derived from a man younger than 30 with COVID-19, enrolled during active disease. The chain has TRBV11-3 and TRBJ2-7, with D maybe TRBD2 (6 bases). The CDR3 region is CASSKTAGTSYEQYF. The CDR3 bases are TGTGCCAGCAGCAAGACGGCGGGAACCTCCTACGAGCAGTACTTC.